The 11 T cell receptor beta chains listed next were all sequenced from one sample in a study of blood T cells in healthy people across ages (dated by TCRdb to 2015 to 2017). The library came from 5' RACE. Sequencer: Illumina HiSeq 2500. The second PCR ran for about 6 to 12 cycles and used a J-beta primer mix along with a sample-barcoded 5' primer. TCRdb applied fastp at Q25 and MiXCR to the public reads, then kept only in-frame beta chains. Merged by CDR3 protein, the rows form single entries marked with the most common genes and DNA. In all, the sample holds about 900,000 distinct CDR3 sequences, and approximately 65% of those were seen once. About a quarter of the sample is held by the ten biggest clonotypes. The sample taken for sequencing was blood. All receptors derive from a man aged 30-40 years in good health.

This chain joins TRBV5-6 and TRBJ1-1; 8 bases map to TRBD1. In germline, CDR1 is SGHDT, CDR2 YYEEEE. V dropped 4 bases and J dropped 7; count of bases not matched to a gene: 3. The CDR3 loop spans 12 amino acids. CDR3 region: CASSVGTGEAFF. For the CDR3, the DNA is TGTGCCAGCAGCGTCGGGACAGGTGAAGCTTTCTTT.

This clonotype was recorded once. The gene calls are TRBV24-1 and TRBJ1-5; possible D gene TRBD1, 6 bases. This CDR3 has 15 amino acids. Trimming shortened V by 4 bases and J by 1 base, and 10 bases separated the two germline ends. The germline V gene has CDR1 KGHDR and CDR2 SFDVKD. CDR3 coding DNA: TGTGCCACCAGTGACACAGGGAGAAGCAATCAGCCCCAGCATTTT. It translates to CATSDTGRSNQPQHF.

The chain couples TRBV13 to TRBJ1-1, with 9 bases that match TRBD1. CDR3 size: 15 residues. V lost 5 bases, J lost 1 base, and 5 bases stayed unmatched. Germline-derived CDR1 and CDR2 are PRHDT and FYEKMQ (reference sequence). The DNA for the CDR3 is TGTGCCAGCAGCGTAGACAGGGGGGCGAACACTGAAGCTTTCTTT. Protein sequence: CASSVDRGANTEAFF.

With respect to this clonotype: A read error may produce the germline difference seen at one junction end. The J gene is TRBJ2-7, the V gene TRBV4-2, with D perhaps assigned TRBD1 or TRBD2 (6 bases each). This CDR3 spans 13 amino acids. The germline V gene has CDR1 LGHNA and CDR2 YNFKEQ. This CDR3 reads CANSQGGGYEQYF. The CDR3 bases are TGTGCCAACAGCCAAGGAGGGGGATACGAGCAGTACTTC.

This clonotype was counted only a few times. This chain connects TRBV7-9 to TRBJ2-7; D unresolved. The germline V and J ends were trimmed by 1 base and 5 bases, with 6 bases remaining between them. The CDR3 length is 12 residues. Germline V gene sequence: CDR1 SEHNR, CDR2 FQNEAQ (reference sequence). The CDR3 DNA follows: TGTGCCAGCAGCTTAGGTCCCCACGAGCAGTACTTC. Translated: CASSLGPHEQYF.

This clonotype was recorded a few times. In nucleotides, the CDR3 is TGCAGTGCTAGAGATATGGGTGGTCCATACGAGCAGTACTTC. Its translation is CSARDMGGPYEQYF. The chain is built from TRBV20-1 and TRBJ2-7; D is unresolved. CDR1 is DFQATT, CDR2 SNEGSKA, per germline (reference sequence). Trimming removed 0 bases from V and 4 bases from J, with 13 bases in between. CDR3 length: 14 residues.

This chain joins TRBV6-2 or TRBV6-3 and TRBJ2-4, with 7 bases that match TRBD1. The J call may not be correct, given that the DNA end is closer to TRBJ2-7. This CDR3 is 14 amino acids long. Germline V lookup: CDR1 MNHEY, CDR2 SVGEGT. CDR3 DNA: TGTGCCAGCAGACGACAGGGACCCGCGGACGAGCAGTACTTC. Protein sequence: CASRRQGPADEQYF.

CDR3 sequence: CATSLDGYNQPQHF. CDR3 coding DNA: TGTGCCACCAGCTTGGACGGATACAATCAGCCCCAGCATTTT. This chain links TRBV15 with TRBJ1-5; no clear D gene. This CDR3 has 14 amino acids. Germline-derived CDR1 and CDR2 are LNHNV and YYDKDF (reference sequence). V was shortened by 5 bases and J by 3 bases, with 11 bases between the two germline ends.

The chain couples TRBV9 to TRBJ2-1; D ambiguous. Germline CDR1 and CDR2: SGDLS and YYNGEE. The CDR3 spans 13 residues. Trimming removed 2 bases from V and 5 bases from J, with 8 bases in between. The DNA of the CDR3 is TGTGCCAGCAGCGTCCGGACGAACAATGAGCAGTTCTTC. It translates to CASSVRTNNEQFF. The complete variable domain, with remaining parts taken from reference TRBV9 and TRBJ2-1, reads DSGVTQTPKHLITATGQRVTLRCSPRSGDLSVYWYQQSLDQGLQFLIQYYNGEERAKGNILERFSAQQFPDLHSELNLSSLELGDSALYFCASSVRTNNEQFFGPGTRLTVL.

The table lists this clonotype with a few counts. This rearrangement joins TRBV4-3 to TRBJ2-7, with D tentatively TRBD1 or TRBD2 (5 bases each). CDR3 size: 15 residues. Per germline, CDR1 LGHNA and CDR2 YSLEER. V shed 3 bases and J shed 3 bases, with 15 bases lying between them. CDR3 DNA sequence: TGCGCCAGCAGCCAGTACGGGACGGGTAACTACGAGCAGTACTTC. Translated, it gives CASSQYGTGNYEQYF.

The chain has TRBV4-2 and TRBJ1-2; D is possibly TRBD1 (6 bases). With 0 bases removed from V and 0 bases from J, the gap between germline ends came to 11 bases. Germline loops: CDR1 LGHNA, CDR2 YNFKEQ. The CDR3 runs 16 residues. The CDR3 sequence is CASSQDVRGANYGYTF. The CDR3 region has the DNA TGTGCCAGCAGCCAAGATGTCAGGGGAGCTAACTATGGCTACACCTTC.